This T cell receptor beta chain was retrieved from a study of T cell responses to AZD1222 COVID-19 vaccine. About the research overall: Second-dose timings of about 4 or about 12 weeks were pooled.

Overall study findings and caveats: It should be noted that donors were predominantly white British and more often female, and clonal diversity was possibly underestimated. When two AZD1222 doses had been given, Spike-specific TCR breadth and depth rose.

Measured with immunoSEQ multiplex PCR; TCRdb has only the in-frame clones, and not every one. There are roughly 140,000 clones in the sample; over 85% occur only once, and around 1.7% lies in the top ten. This CDR3 is built from 13 residues. Looked up from germline, CDR1 is MNHEY and CDR2 is SMNVEV (reference sequence). The V segment lost 10 bases and the J segment 9 bases; nucleotides outside the gene matches: 11. Of note for this clone: As yet, its antigen is unknown.

The chain links TRBV27 to TRBJ2-1; the match to TRBD1 covers 8 bases. The source is an adult in good health. This specimen was peripheral blood, taken on day 0 of AZD1222 vaccination. The CDR3 DNA reads as TGTGCCATACAAGGACAGGGATGGGGTGAGCAGTTCTTC. Residues: CAIQGQGWGEQFF.